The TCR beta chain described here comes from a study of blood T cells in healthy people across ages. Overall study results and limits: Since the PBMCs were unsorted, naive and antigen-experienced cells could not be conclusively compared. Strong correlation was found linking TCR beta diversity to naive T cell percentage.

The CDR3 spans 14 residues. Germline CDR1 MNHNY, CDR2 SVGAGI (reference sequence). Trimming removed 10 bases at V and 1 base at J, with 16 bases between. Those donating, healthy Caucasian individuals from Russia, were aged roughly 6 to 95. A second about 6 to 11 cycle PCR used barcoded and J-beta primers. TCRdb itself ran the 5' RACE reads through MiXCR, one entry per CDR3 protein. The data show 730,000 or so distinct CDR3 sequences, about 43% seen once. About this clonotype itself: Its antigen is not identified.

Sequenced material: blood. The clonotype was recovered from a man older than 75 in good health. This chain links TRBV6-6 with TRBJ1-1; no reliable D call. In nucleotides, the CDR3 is TGTGCCATCTCCTCCGGGGTGGGGAACACTGAAGCTTTCTTT. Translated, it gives CAISSGVGNTEAFF.